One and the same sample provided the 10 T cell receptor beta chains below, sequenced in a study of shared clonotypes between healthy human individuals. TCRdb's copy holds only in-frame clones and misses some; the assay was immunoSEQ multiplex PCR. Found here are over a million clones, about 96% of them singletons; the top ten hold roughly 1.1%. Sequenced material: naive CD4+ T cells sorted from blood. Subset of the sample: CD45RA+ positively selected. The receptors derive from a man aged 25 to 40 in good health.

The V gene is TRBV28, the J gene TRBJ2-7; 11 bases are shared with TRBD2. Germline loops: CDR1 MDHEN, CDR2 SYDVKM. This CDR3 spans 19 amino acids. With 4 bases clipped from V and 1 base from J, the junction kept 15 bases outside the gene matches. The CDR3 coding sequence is TGTGCCAGCAGTTGGGGAGATAGCGGGAGGGCCCTCGCGTCCTACGAGCAGTACTTC. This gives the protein CASSWGDSGRALASYEQYF.

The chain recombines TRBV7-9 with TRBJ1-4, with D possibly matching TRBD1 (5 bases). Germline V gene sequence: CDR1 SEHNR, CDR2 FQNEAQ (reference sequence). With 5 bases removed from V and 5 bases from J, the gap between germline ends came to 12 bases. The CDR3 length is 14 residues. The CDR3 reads CASSHYRGNEKLFF. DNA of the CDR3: TGTGCCAGCAGCCACTATCGGGGGAATGAAAAACTGTTTTTT.

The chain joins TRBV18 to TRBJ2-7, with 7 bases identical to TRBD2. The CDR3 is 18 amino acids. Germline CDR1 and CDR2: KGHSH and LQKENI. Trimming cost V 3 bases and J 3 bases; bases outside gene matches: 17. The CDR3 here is CASSPGGVSDRRNYEQYF. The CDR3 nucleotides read TGTGCCAGCTCACCGGGGGGGGTTAGCGACCGCCGGAACTACGAGCAGTACTTC.

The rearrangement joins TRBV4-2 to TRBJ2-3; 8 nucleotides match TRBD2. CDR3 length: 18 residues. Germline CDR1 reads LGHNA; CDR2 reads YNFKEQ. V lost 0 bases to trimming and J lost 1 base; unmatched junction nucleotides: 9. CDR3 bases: TGTGCCAGCAGCCAAGATCAAGGAGCGGGAGATGGCACAGATACGCAGTATTTT. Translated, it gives CASSQDQGAGDGTDTQYF.

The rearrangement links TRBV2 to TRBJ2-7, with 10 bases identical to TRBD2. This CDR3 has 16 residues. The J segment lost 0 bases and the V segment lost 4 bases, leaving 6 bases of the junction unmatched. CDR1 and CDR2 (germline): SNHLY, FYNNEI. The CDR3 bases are TGTGCCAGCAGTGCGTGGACTAGCGGTAGCTCCTACGAGCAGTACTTC. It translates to CASSAWTSGSSYEQYF.

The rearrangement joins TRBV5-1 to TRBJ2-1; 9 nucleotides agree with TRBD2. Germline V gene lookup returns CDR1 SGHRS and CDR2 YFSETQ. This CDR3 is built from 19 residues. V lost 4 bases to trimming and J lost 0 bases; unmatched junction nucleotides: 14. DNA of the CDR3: TGCGCCAGCAGCCCGCGGACTAGCGAATTTGGAAGCTCCTACAATGAGCAGTTCTTC. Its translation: CASSPRTSEFGSSYNEQFF.

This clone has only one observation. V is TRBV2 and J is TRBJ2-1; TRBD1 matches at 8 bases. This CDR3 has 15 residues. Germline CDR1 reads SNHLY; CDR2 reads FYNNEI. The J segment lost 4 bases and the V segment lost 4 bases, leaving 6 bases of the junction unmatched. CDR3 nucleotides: TGTGCCAGCAGTGCCCAGGGGGCGGCATACAATGAGCAGTTCTTC. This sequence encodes CASSAQGAAYNEQFF.

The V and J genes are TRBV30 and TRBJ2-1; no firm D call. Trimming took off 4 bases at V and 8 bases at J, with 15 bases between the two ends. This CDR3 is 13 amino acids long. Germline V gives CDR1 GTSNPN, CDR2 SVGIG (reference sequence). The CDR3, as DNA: TGTGCCTGGACTAGGCTAGTCAAGGATGAGCAGTTCTTC. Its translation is CAWTRLVKDEQFF.

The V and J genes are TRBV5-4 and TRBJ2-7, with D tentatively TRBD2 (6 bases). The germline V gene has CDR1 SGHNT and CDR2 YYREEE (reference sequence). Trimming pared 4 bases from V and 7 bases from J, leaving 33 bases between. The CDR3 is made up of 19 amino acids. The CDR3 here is CASSLTLVPTGTPSFEQYF. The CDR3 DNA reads TGTGCCAGCAGCCTTACCCTTGTCCCAACCGGGACTCCGTCGTTTGAGCAGTACTTC.

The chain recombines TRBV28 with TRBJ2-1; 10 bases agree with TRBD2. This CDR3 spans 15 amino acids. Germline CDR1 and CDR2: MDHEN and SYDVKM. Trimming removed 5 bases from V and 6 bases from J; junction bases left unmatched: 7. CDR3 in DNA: TGTGCCAGCAGTGAAACTAGCGGGATAGGCAATGAGCAGTTCTTC. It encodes CASSETSGIGNEQFF.